This T cell receptor (beta chain) was profiled in a study of blood T cell repertoires in COVID-19. Study details: COVID-19 samples from acute and convalescent phases originated in the United States, Italy and Spain. T cells, B-cell-depleted T cells, or PBMCs supplied cDNA or gDNA.

This clone was picked up one time. CDR3 length: 14 amino acids. Trimming removed 3 bases at V and 1 base at J, with 9 bases between. Germline CDR1 MGHDK, CDR2 SYGVNS. Per the authors' pipeline: Amplification of reference gene primers provided the estimated nucleated cell counts. The assay was immunoSEQ multiplex PCR, and TCRdb's table has in-frame clones only and misses some. V and J calls and clone size are copied from that table; D and trimming were computed from the DNA. This sample carries 60,000 or so clones, 78% of them seen once, and the ten largest clones take approximately 4.9%. This clonotype originated in a human donor in a cohort sampled during active COVID-19. The genes are TRBV25-1 and TRBJ1-1; D gene unclear. The sequenced material came from peripheral blood. CDR3 in DNA: TGTGCCAGCAGTGAGTTGGGCCGGAACACTGAAGCTTTCTTT. It codes for CASSELGRNTEAFF.